This TCR beta chain was found in a study of blood T cell repertoires in COVID-19. Turning to the study itself: Acute and convalescent COVID-19 samples came from the United States, Italy and Spain. Sources were T cells, B-cell-depleted T cells, or PBMCs; the material itself was cDNA or gDNA.

As originally analysed: Amplification of reference gene primers was used by the study to estimate nucleated cell counts. Only in-frame clones appear in the TCRdb table, and some are missing; sequencing was by immunoSEQ multiplex PCR. V and J calls plus clone size are reproduced from that table; the DNA served to infer D and trimming. The data hold 45,000 to 70,000 clones, with approximately 81% observed a single time. This CDR3 has 15 residues. Germline CDR1 and CDR2: SGDLS and YYNGEE. With 0 bases removed from V and 2 bases from J, the gap between germline ends came to 12 bases. The clonotype was recovered from a woman older than 75 with active or convalescent COVID-19. The rearrangement uses TRBV9 and TRBJ2-7; D is perhaps TRBD2 (6 bases). Material: peripheral blood. CDR3 in DNA: TGTGCCAGCAGCGTAGGGGCGGGGCAAACCTACGAGCAGTACTTC. Translating gives CASSVGAGQTYEQYF. Full variable domain (rest looked up from reference TRBV9 and TRBJ2-7): DSGVTQTPKHLITATGQRVTLRCSPRSGDLSVYWYQQSLDQGLQFLIQYYNGEERAKGNILERFSAQQFPDLHSELNLSSLELGDSALYFCASSVGAGQTYEQYFGPGTRLTVT.